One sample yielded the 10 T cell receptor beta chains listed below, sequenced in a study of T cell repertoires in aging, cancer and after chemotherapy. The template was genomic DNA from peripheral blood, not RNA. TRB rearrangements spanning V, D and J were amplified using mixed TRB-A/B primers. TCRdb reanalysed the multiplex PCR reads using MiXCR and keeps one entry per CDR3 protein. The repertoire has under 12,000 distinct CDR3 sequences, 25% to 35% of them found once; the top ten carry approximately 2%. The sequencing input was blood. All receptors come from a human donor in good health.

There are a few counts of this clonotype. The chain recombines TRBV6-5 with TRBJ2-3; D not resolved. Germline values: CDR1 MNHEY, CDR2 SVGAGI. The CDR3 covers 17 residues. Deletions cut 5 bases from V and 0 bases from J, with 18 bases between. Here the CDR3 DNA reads TGTGCCAGCAGTGCCCTCAGACAAGGTGCTAGCACAGATACGCAGTATTTT. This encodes CASSALRQGASTDTQYF.

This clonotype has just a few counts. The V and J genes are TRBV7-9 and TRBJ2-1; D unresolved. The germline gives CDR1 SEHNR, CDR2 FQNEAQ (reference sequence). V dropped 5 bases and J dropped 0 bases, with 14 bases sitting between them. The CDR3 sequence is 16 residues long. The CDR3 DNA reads TGTGCCAGCAGCGAGACTTCCTTGAGCTCCTACAATGAGCAGTTCTTC. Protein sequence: CASSETSLSSYNEQFF.

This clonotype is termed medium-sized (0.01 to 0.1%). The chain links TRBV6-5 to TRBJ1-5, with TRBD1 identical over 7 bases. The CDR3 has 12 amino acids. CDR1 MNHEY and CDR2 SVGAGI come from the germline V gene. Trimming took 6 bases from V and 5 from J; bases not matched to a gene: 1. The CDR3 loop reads CASRTGDQPQHF. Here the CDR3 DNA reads TGTGCCAGCAGAACAGGGGATCAGCCCCAGCATTTT.

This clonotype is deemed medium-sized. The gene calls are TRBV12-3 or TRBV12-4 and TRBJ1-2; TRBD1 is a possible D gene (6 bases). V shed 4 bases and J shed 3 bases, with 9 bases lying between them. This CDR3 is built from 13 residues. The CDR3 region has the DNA TGTGCCAGCAGTTACGGGGGCCACTATGGCTACACCTTC. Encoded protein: CASSYGGHYGYTF.

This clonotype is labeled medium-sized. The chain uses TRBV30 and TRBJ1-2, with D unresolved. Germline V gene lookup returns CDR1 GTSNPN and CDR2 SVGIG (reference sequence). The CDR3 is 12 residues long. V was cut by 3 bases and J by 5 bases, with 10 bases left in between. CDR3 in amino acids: CAWSPGGYGYTF. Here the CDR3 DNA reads TGTGCCTGGAGCCCGGGTGGGTATGGCTACACCTTC.

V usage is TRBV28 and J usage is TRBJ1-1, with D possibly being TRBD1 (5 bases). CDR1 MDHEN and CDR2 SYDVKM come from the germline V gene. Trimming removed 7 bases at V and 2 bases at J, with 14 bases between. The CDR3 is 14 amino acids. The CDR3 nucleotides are TGTGCCAGCACCCTTGCCAGGGCCAACACTGAAGCTTTCTTT. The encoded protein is CASTLARANTEAFF.

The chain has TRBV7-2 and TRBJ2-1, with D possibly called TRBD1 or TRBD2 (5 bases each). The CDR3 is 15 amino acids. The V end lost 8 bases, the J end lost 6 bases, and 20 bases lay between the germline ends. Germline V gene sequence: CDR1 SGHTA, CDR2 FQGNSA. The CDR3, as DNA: TGTGCCAGCCTGAAACCGGGACCGCCGACCAATGAGCAGTTCTTC. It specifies CASLKPGPPTNEQFF. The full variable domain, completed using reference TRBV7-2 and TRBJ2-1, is GAGVSQSPSNKVTEKGKDVELRCDPISGHTALYWYRQSLGQGLEFLIYFQGNSAPDKSGLPSDRFSAERTGGSVSTLTIQRTQQEDSAVYLCASLKPGPPTNEQFFGPGTRLTVL.

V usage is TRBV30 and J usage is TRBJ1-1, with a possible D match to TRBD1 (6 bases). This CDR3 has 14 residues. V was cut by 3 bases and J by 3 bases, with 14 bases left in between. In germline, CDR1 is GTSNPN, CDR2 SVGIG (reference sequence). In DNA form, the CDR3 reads TGTGCCTGGAGGGCGTTAAACAGGGACACTGAAGCTTTCTTT. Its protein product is CAWRALNRDTEAFF.

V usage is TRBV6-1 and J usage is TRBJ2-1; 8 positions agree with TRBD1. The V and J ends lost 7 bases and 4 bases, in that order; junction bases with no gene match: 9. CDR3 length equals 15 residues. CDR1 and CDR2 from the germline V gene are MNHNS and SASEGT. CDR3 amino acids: CASTLDRGRYNEQFF. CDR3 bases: TGTGCCAGCACCCTTGACAGGGGAAGATACAATGAGCAGTTCTTC.

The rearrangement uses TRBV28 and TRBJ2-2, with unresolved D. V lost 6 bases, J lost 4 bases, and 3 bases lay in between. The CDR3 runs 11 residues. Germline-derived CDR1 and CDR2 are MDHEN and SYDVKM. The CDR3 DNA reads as TGTGCCAGCAGGTTCACCGGGGAGCTGTTTTTT. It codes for CASRFTGELFF. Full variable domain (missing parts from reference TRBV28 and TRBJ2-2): DVKVTQSSRYLVKRTGEKVFLECVQDMDHENMFWYRQDPGLGLRLIYFSYDVKMKEKGDIPEGYSVSREKKERFSLILESASTNQTSMYLCASRFTGELFFGEGSRLTVL.